This T cell receptor beta chain was profiled in a study of T cells after yellow fever vaccination. About the study: For low cell numbers, libraries were made with SMART-Seq v4 Ultra Low Input.

A universal primer site and UMIs were added as TCR cDNA was made by 5'RACE template switching. MiXCR, applied by TCRdb to the 5' RACE reads, yields one record per CDR3 protein. The sample holds under 600,000 distinct CDR3 sequences; about 13% are singletons and the top ten take over 12%. The CDR3 contains 18 residues. Germline V gene sequence: CDR1 LNHNV, CDR2 YYDKDF (reference sequence). V shed 1 base, J shed 6 bases, and the junction held 10 bases outside the gene matches. Study findings and constraints: A weaker secondary response peaked on day 5, the primary on day 15. Within FACS-sorted repertoires, abundant clonotypes contaminating from the bulk population could be present.

Concerning this clonotype itself: The antigen is unknown.

The sequence was collected from a man aged 25 to 45 who received the YFV17D yellow fever vaccine. Specimen: PBMCs, collected on the day of the yellow fever booster vaccination. The gene calls are TRBV15 and TRBJ2-2; 11 nucleotides agree with TRBD2. The CDR3 is CATSRGRTSGSRAGELFF. The CDR3 nucleotides are TGTGCCACCAGCAGAGGTCGAACTAGCGGGAGTCGCGCCGGGGAGCTGTTTTTT.